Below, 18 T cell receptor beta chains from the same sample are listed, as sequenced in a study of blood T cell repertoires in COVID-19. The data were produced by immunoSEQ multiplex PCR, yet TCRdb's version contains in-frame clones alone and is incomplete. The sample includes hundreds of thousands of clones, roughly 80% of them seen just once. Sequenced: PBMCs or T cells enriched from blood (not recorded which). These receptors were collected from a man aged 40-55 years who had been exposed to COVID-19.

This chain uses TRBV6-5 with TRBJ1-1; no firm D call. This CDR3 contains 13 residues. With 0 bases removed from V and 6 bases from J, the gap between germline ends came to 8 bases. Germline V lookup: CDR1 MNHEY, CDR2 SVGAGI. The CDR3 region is CASSYSRVSEAFF. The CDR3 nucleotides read TGTGCCAGCAGTTACTCGAGGGTTTCTGAAGCTTTCTTT.

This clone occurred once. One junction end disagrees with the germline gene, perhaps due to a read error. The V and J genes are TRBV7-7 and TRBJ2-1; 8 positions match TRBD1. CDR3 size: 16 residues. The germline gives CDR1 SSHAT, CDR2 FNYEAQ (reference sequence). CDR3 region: CASSLGQGLKGNEQFF. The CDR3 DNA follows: TGTGCTAGCAGCTTAGGACAGGGTCTAAAGGGCAATGAGCAGTTCTTC.

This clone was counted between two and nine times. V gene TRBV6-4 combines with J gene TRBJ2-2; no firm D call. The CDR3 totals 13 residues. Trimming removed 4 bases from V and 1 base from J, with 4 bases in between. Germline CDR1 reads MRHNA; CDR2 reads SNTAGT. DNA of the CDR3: TGTGCCAGCAGTGTTCAGAACACCGGGGAGCTGTTTTTT. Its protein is CASSVQNTGELFF.

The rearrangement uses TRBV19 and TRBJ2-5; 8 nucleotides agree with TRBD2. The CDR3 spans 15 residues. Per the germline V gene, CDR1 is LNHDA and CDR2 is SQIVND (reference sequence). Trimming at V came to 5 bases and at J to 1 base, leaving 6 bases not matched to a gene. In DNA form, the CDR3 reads TGTGCCAGTAGTCGGGGGGGGGCGAGCCAAGAGACCCAGTACTTC. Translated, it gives CASSRGGASQETQYF.

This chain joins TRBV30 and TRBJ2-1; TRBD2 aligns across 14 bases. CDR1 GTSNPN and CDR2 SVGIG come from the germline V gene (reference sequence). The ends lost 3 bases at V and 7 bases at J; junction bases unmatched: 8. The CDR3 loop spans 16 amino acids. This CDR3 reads CAWSRGTSGSGNEQFF. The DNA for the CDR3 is TGTGCCTGGAGCAGGGGGACTAGCGGGAGTGGAAATGAGCAGTTCTTC. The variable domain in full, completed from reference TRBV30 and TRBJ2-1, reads SQTIHQWPATLVQPVGSPLSLECTVEGTSNPNLYWYRQAAGRGLQLLFYSVGIGQISSEVPQNLSASRPQDRQFILSSKKLLLSDSGFYLCAWSRGTSGSGNEQFFGPGTRLTVL.

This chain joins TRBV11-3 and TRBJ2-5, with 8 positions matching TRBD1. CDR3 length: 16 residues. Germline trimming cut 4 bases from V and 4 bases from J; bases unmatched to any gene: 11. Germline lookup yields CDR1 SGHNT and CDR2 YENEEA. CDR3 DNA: TGTGCCAGCAGCTCAGGAAGCCGGACAGGGCCAGAGACCCAGTACTTC. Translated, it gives CASSSGSRTGPETQYF.

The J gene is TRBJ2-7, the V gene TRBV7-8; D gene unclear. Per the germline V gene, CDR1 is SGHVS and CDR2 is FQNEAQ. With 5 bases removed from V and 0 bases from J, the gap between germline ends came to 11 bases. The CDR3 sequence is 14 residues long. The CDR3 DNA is TGTGCCAGCAGCACATCAACATACTCCTACGAGCAGTACTTC. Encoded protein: CASSTSTYSYEQYF. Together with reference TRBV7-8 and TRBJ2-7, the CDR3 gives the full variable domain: GAGVSQSPRYKVAKRGQDVALRCDPISGHVSLFWYQQALGQGPEFLTYFQNEAQLDKSGLPSDRFFAERPEGSVSTLKIQRTQQEDSAVYLCASSTSTYSYEQYFGPGTRLTVT.

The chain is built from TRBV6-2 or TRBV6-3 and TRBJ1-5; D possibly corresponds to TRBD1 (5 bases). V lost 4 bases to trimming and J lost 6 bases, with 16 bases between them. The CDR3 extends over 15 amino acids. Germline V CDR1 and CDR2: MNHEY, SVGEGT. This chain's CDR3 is CASSSPGTGSQPQHF. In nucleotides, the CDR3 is TGTGCCAGCAGTTCACCCGGGACTGGGAGTCAGCCCCAGCATTTT.

CDR3 protein: CASRLLQGEACEQYF. Written as DNA, the CDR3 is TGTGCAAGTCGCCTTCTGCAGGGTGAGGCCTGCGAGCAGTACTTC. This chain joins TRBV12-2 and TRBJ2-7; TRBD1, the table's D call, was not compared with the DNA. TRBV12-2 is designated a pseudogene. The CDR3 loop spans 15 amino acids.

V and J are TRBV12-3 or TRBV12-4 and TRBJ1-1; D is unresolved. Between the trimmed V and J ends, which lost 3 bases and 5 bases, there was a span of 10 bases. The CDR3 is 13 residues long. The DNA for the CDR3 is TGTGCCAGCAGTTTTGGTCCGGGGACTGAAGCTTTCTTT. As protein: CASSFGPGTEAFF.

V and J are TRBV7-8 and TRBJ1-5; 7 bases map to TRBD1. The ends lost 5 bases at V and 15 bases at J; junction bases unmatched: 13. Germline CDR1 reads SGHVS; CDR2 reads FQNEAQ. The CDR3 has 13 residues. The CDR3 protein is CASSPRTGRERHF. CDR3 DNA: TGTGCCAGCAGCCCTCGGACAGGCCGGGAGAGGCATTTT.

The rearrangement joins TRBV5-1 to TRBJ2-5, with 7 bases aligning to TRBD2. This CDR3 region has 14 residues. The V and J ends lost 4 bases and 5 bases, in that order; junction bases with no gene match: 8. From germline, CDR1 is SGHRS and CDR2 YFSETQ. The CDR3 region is CASSSGTVRETQYF. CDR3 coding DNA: TGCGCCAGCAGCAGCGGGACCGTTAGGGAGACCCAGTACTTC.

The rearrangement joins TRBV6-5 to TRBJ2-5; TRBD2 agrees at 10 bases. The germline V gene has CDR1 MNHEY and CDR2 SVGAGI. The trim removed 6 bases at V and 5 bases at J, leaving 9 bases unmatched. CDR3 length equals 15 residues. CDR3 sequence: CASRLAGGSRETQYF. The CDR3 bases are TGTGCCAGCAGGTTAGCGGGAGGAAGCCGGGAGACCCAGTACTTC.

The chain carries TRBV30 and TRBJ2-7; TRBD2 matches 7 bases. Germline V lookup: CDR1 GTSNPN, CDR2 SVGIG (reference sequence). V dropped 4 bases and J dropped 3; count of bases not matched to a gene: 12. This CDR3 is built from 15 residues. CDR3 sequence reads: CAWNQVGTTYYEQYF. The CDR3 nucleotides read TGTGCCTGGAACCAAGTAGGGACTACCTACTACGAGCAGTACTTC.

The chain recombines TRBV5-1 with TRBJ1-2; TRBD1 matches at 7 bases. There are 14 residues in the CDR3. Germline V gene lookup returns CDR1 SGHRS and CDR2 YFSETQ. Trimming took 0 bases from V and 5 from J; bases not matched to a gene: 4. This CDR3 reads CASSLVSGQYGYTF. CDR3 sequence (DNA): TGCGCCAGCAGCTTGGTTTCGGGACAGTATGGCTACACCTTC.

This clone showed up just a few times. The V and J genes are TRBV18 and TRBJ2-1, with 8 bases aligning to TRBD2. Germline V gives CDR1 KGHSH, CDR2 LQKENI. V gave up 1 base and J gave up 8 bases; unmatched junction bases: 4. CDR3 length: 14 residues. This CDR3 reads CASSPQRGLYEQFF. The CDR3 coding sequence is TGTGCCAGCTCACCACAGCGGGGGTTATATGAGCAGTTCTTC.

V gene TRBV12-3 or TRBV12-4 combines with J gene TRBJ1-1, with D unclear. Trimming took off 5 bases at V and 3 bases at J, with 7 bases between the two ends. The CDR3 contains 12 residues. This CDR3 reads CASSGDDTEAFF. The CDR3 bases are TGTGCCAGCAGTGGAGATGACACTGAAGCTTTCTTT.

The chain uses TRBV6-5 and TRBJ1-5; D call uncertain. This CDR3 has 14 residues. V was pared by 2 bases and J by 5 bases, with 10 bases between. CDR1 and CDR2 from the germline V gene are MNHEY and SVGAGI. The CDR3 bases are TGTGCCAGCAGTTACGAGGCAGATTATCAGCCCCAGCATTTT. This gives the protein CASSYEADYQPQHF.